The text below deals with one T cell receptor beta chain. Antigen specificity is unknown. Treatment noted: approximately nine-day PBMC culture with coronavirus spike peptide pools or control peptides (ViraFEST assay). One should note that the unexposed donor's CD4+ T cells were collected before the COVID-19 pandemic (2011-2018). The Oncomine TCR Beta short-read assay sequenced DNA from cultured CD4+ T cells. It was from cultured CD4+ T cells that genomic DNA was extracted. TCRdb re-analysed the PCR reads in MiXCR, keeping a single row per CDR3 protein. The sample consists of approximately 8,000 distinct CDR3 sequences, just over 35% of them appearing once. The record originates from a study of vaccination and CD4 T cells after COVID-19. At the level of the study: Convalescent participants consisted of six males and four females, two being Hispanic. Cells were stimulated with overlapping spike peptide pools from SARS-CoV-2, HCoV-NL63, HCoV-OC43 and HCoV-229E.

The germline gives CDR1 MNHEY, CDR2 SVGAGI. The CDR3 consists of 13 residues. V lost 2 bases to trimming and J lost 6 bases, with 11 bases between them. The receptor was derived from a human donor in good health. The genes are TRBV6-5 and TRBJ2-7, with D unresolved. Sequenced sample: CD4+ T cells from blood, cultured in vitro. In nucleotides, the CDR3 is TGTGCCAGCAGTTACCCCGCCCTTGGCGAGCAGTACTTC. Translation: CASSYPALGEQYF.